This entry describes one T cell receptor (beta chain). With 5 bases removed from V and 0 bases from J, the gap between germline ends came to 11 bases. Germline assignment: CDR1 MNHNY and CDR2 SVGAGI (reference sequence). The CDR3 has 15 amino acids. TCRdb keeps only in-frame clones here, not all; method: immunoSEQ multiplex PCR. The sample has some 46,000 clones, 82% seen once. This entry comes from a study of radiotherapy plus CTLA-4 blockade in lung cancer. The gene calls are TRBV6-6 and TRBJ2-1; tentative D call: TRBD1 (6 bases). Source: peripheral blood, taken from a patient treated with radiotherapy plus ipilimumab. The origin of this receptor is a human donor with non-small cell lung cancer who had stable disease on radiotherapy plus ipilimumab. The CDR3, as DNA: TGTGCCAGCAGTGACCGGGACAACTCCTACAATGAGCAGTTCTTC. It encodes CASSDRDNSYNEQFF.